Shown below are 8 T cell receptor beta chains from a single sample sequenced in a study of blood T cell repertoires in COVID-19. The data were produced by immunoSEQ multiplex PCR, yet TCRdb's version contains in-frame clones alone and is incomplete. The data show approximately 100,000 clones, around 87% seen once. The sequenced sample was peripheral blood. These receptors were obtained from a woman in her twenties or thirties with acute or convalescent COVID-19.

In this sample, this clone turned up a few times. The CDR3 sequence is CASSFFAGGGQPQHF. CDR3 coding DNA: TGTGCCAGCAGCTTCTTCGCAGGGGGTGGGCAGCCCCAGCATTTT. V gene TRBV7-3 combines with J gene TRBJ1-5, with 7 bases identical to TRBD1. CDR1 SGHTA and CDR2 FQGTGA come from the germline V gene. The CDR3 spans 15 residues. The V gene end was trimmed by 3 bases and the J gene end by 7 bases; junction bases not matched to a gene: 9.

The chain is built from TRBV28 and TRBJ2-7, with no clear D. Between the trimmed V and J ends, which lost 8 bases and 6 bases, there was a span of 11 bases. Germline CDR1 MDHEN, CDR2 SYDVKM. This CDR3 has 11 amino acids. The CDR3, as DNA: TGTGCCAGCGCGAGAGGCGTCGAGCAGTACTTC. This gives the protein CASARGVEQYF.

CDR3 protein: CASSFGGYDTEAFF. In nucleotides, the CDR3 is TGCGCCAGCAGCTTCGGGGGTTATGACACTGAAGCTTTCTTT. This chain uses TRBV5-1 with TRBJ1-1, with D possibly TRBD1 on 5 matching bases. Looked up from germline, CDR1 is SGHRS and CDR2 is YFSETQ. V lost 2 bases, J lost 3 bases, and 11 bases lay in between. The CDR3 is made up of 14 amino acids.

V gene TRBV18 combines with J gene TRBJ2-3; a possible D gene is TRBD1 (6 bases). The germline V and J ends were trimmed by 4 bases and 4 bases, with 9 bases remaining between them. This CDR3 region has 13 residues. Germline V gene sequence: CDR1 KGHSH, CDR2 LQKENI. The CDR3 spells CASSQGGADTQYF. CDR3 nucleotides: TGTGCCAGCTCACAAGGGGGAGCAGATACGCAGTATTTT.

In nucleotides, the CDR3 is TGTGCCAGCCGGGCTTCGGGGGATACTGAAGCTTTCTTT. Translation: CASRASGDTEAFF. The chain couples TRBV6-1 to TRBJ1-1, with D maybe TRBD1 (5 bases). Trimming left V 8 bases short and J 5 bases short, with 15 bases between. Germline V CDR1 and CDR2: MNHNS, SASEGT. The CDR3 has 13 amino acids.

The rearrangement links TRBV11-2 to TRBJ2-3; 7 bases are a match to TRBD1. V lost 5 bases, J lost 4 bases, and 15 bases stayed unmatched. Germline loops: CDR1 SGHAT, CDR2 FQNNGV. The CDR3 has 17 residues. CDR3 sequence: CASSLGEAGGRADTQYF. CDR3 nucleotide sequence: TGTGCCAGCAGCCTGGGAGAGGCAGGGGGTCGTGCAGATACGCAGTATTTT.

The CDR3 is CASGLGPVEETQYF. CDR3 DNA sequence: TGTGCTAGTGGTTTGGGTCCGGTTGAGGAGACCCAGTACTTC. The chain couples TRBV12-5 to TRBJ2-5; D unresolved. Germline CDR1 LGHNT, CDR2 FRNRAP. Trimming left V 1 base short and J 5 bases short, with 11 bases between. The CDR3 is 14 residues long.

The chain uses TRBV2 and TRBJ1-2; 7 bases are a match to TRBD1. From germline, CDR1 is SNHLY and CDR2 FYNNEI. Trimming at V came to 7 bases and at J to 1 base, leaving 12 bases not matched to a gene. This CDR3 is 16 amino acids long. The CDR3: CASTLLRQGLNYGYTF. For the CDR3, the DNA is TGTGCCAGCACCCTACTCCGACAGGGCCTTAACTATGGCTACACCTTC. Together with reference TRBV2 and TRBJ1-2, the CDR3 gives the full variable domain: EPEVTQTPSHQVTQMGQEVILRCVPISNHLYFYWYRQILGQKVEFLVSFYNNEISEKSEIFDDQFSVERPDGSNFTLKIRSTKLEDSAMYFCASTLLRQGLNYGYTFGSGTRLTVV.